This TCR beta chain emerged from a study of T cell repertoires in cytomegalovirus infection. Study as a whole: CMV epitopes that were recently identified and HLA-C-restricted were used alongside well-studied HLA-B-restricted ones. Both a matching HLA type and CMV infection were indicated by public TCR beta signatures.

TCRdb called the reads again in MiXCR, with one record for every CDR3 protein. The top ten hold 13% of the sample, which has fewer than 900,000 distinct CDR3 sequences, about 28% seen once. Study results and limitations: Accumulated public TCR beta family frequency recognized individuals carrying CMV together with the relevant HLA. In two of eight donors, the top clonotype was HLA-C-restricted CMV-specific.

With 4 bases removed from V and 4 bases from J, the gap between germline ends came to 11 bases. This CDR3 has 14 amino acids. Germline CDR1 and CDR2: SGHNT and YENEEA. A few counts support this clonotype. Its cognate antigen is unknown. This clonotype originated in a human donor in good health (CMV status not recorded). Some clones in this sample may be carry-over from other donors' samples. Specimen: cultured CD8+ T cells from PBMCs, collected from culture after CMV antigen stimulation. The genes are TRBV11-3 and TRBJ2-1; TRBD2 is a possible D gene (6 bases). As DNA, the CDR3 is TGTGCCAGCAGCTACCCGGGGAGGTACAATGAGCAGTTCTTC. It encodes CASSYPGRYNEQFF.